Below, one T cell receptor (beta chain) is given with its context. The antigen is undetermined. This sample stems from a study of cytomegalovirus exposure and HLA in healthy donors. Study-wide points: Overall, approximately 150 TCR beta chains were annotated as cytomegalovirus-associated.

The PCR employed 60 Vbeta primers together with 13 Jbeta primers. Study processing details: Among the unique TCR beta chains that a later analysis counted, about 85 million in all, roughly 9.9 million were shared. Measured with immunoSEQ multiplex PCR; TCRdb has only the in-frame clones, and not every one. V and J calls and clone size are copied from that table; D and trimming were computed from the DNA. The sample carries 150,000 to 200,000 clones, 72% recorded once. The CDR3 runs to 15 residues. The V and J ends lost 5 bases and 4 bases respectively, with 15 bases between them. Germline CDR1 is SGHVS and CDR2 is FNYEAQ.

Specimen: PBMCs. V is TRBV7-6 and J is TRBJ1-3; TRBD1 might be the D (6 bases). The clonotype was recovered from a human donor in good health. In DNA form, the CDR3 reads TGTGCCAGCAGCCCGGGATTCAGGGGAGGAAACACCATATATTTT. Protein sequence: CASSPGFRGGNTIYF.